This T cell receptor (beta chain) originates from a study of OX40 agonist ivuxolimab in advanced cancers. Study summary: Prior anti-PD-1, anti-PD-L1 or anti-CTLA-4 therapy was allowed; about 39% had some. Overall study findings and caveats: Clonal expansion in partial responders at 0.1-3.0 mg/kg ranked among the lowest. Dosing at 0.1 to 3.0 mg/kg was accompanied by clonal expansion of CD4+ and CD8+ blood T cells by week 6. Among T cells, CD8+ cells averaged more expanded clones than CD4+ cells.

The V and J ends lost 3 bases and 1 base, in that order; junction bases with no gene match: 5. Germline CDR1 and CDR2: ENHRY and SYGVKD. The CDR3 is 15 residues long. Concerning this clone itself: Its target is not known.

Using immunoSEQ multiplex PCR, the repertoire was profiled, and TCRdb retains in-frame clones only, with some absent. This sample has about 120,000 clones; around 93% occur once, and the top ten carry 0.15% to 0.16%. The material was CD4+ or CD8+ T cells sorted from blood, obtained in a trial of the OX40 agonist ivuxolimab. This chain connects TRBV10-3 to TRBJ1-1, with 7 bases identical to TRBD1. This TCR was recovered from an adult with an advanced solid tumor such as melanoma, head and neck, liver or kidney cancer. CDR3 amino acids: CAISDTTGRNTEAFF. CDR3 bases: TGTGCCATCAGTGATACGACAGGGAGGAACACTGAAGCTTTCTTT.